This T cell receptor beta chain derives from a study of T cell responses to AZD1222 COVID-19 vaccine. Overall study results and limits: Donor demographics were predominantly white British with a female majority; clonal diversity may be underestimated.

There are 15 residues in the CDR3. Clones were read by immunoSEQ multiplex PCR, and TCRdb kept only the in-frame ones, dropping some. The sample includes about 120,000 clones, around nine tenths seen only once; the top ten take roughly 10%. Details on this clone: The antigen remains undetermined.

The V gene is TRBV1, the J gene TRBJ1-5; whether TRBD1, the table's D call, matches the DNA was not checked. TRBV1 is deemed a pseudogene. This receptor was identified in an adult in good health. Sequenced here: peripheral blood, sampled on day 0 of MenACWY control vaccination. The CDR3 nucleotides read TGCACCAGCAGCATGACAGGGTCACTCCCTAAGCCCCAGCATTTT. Amino acids: CTSSMTGSLPKPQHF.